The 11 T cell receptor beta chains in this list originate from one sample, sequenced in a study of blood T cell repertoires in COVID-19. Data came from immunoSEQ multiplex PCR; TCRdb stores just in-frame clones and leaves some out. Counted here are 150,000 to 200,000 clones, roughly four fifths occurring once; the ten biggest clones make up 6% to 8.5%. The sequencing input was peripheral blood. Every receptor here comes from a woman in her 70s with COVID-19, enrolled during active disease.

A note on this clone: At one end the junction does not follow the germline gene, possibly because of a read error. The chain employs TRBV28 and TRBJ1-2; 9 bases match TRBD1. This CDR3 contains 16 residues. Per germline, CDR1 MDHEN and CDR2 SYDVKM. CDR3 sequence reads: CASSINRGRGGYDYTF. The DNA of the CDR3 is TGTGCCAGCAGTATCAACAGGGGGCGCGGAGGCTATGACTACACCTTC.

Worth noting for this clone: In the same sample, other DNA sequences code for this CDR3. This chain uses TRBV18 with TRBJ1-2; TRBD1 matches at 9 bases. Germline CDR1 KGHSH, CDR2 LQKENI. The CDR3 covers 13 residues. V lost 3 bases, J lost 4 bases, and 0 bases stayed unmatched. CDR3 amino acids: CASSPDRGYGYTF. CDR3 bases: TGTGCCAGCTCACCGGACAGGGGCTATGGCTACACCTTC.

The chain joins TRBV5-1 to TRBJ2-7, with D maybe TRBD2 (6 bases). The CDR3 totals 14 residues. V was clipped by 4 bases and J by 6 bases, with 17 bases between them. CDR1 and CDR2 from the germline V gene are SGHRS and YFSETQ. Here the CDR3 DNA reads TGCGCCAGCAGCACGCCAAGGGCGGGAAGCGAGCAGTACTTC. As protein: CASSTPRAGSEQYF.

CDR3 loop: CASSHRGYNQPQHF. The CDR3 DNA is TGTGCCAGCAGCCACAGGGGGTACAATCAGCCCCAGCATTTT. V and J are TRBV6-6 and TRBJ1-5, with 8 bases aligning to TRBD1. Germline-derived CDR1 and CDR2 are MNHNY and SVGAGI (reference sequence). Trimming at V came to 6 bases and at J to 3 bases, leaving 4 bases not matched to a gene. This CDR3 region has 14 residues.

The chain has TRBV9 and TRBJ1-3, with TRBD1 as a possible D gene (5 bases). Trimming cost V 3 bases and J 2 bases, with 18 bases left between them. The CDR3 runs to 17 residues. CDR1 is SGDLS and CDR2 is YYNGEE in the germline V gene. CDR3: CASSATAGQGAGNTIYF. CDR3 DNA: TGTGCCAGCAGCGCCACGGCAGGGCAGGGCGCTGGAAACACCATATATTTT.

The V gene is TRBV6-5, the J gene TRBJ2-5; weak D call: TRBD2 (6 bases). Per germline, CDR1 MNHEY and CDR2 SVGAGI. V gave up 8 bases and J gave up 7 bases, with 11 bases separating them. The length of the CDR3 is 11 residues. In DNA, the CDR3 is TGTGCCAGCGGCGGGGACGGGACCCAGTACTTC. It is translated as CASGGDGTQYF.

The gene calls are TRBV28 and TRBJ2-7; TRBD1 matches at 7 bases. The trim removed 4 bases at V and 4 bases at J, leaving 13 bases unmatched. CDR1 is MDHEN, CDR2 SYDVKM, per germline. CDR3 length: 16 residues. The CDR3 DNA is TGTGCCAGCAGTTCTCTCCCCGACAGGGTTTGGTACGAGCAGTACTTC. Translated: CASSSLPDRVWYEQYF. The whole variable domain, remainder taken from reference TRBV28 and TRBJ2-7, is DVKVTQSSRYLVKRTGEKVFLECVQDMDHENMFWYRQDPGLGLRLIYFSYDVKMKEKGDIPEGYSVSREKKERFSLILESASTNQTSMYLCASSSLPDRVWYEQYFGPGTRLTVT.

The chain carries TRBV11-2 and TRBJ2-2; D gene ambiguous. Germline-derived CDR1 and CDR2 are SGHAT and FQNNGV. This CDR3 region has 14 residues. Trimming cost V 5 bases and J 4 bases, with 11 bases left between them. The CDR3 loop is CASSLEASTGELFF. The DNA of the CDR3 is TGTGCCAGCAGCCTCGAGGCGTCCACCGGGGAGCTGTTTTTT. Full variable domain (outside the CDR3, taken from reference TRBV11-2 and TRBJ2-2): EAGVAQSPRYKIIEKRQSVAFWCNPISGHATLYWYQQILGQGPKLLIQFQNNGVVDDSQLPKDRFSAERLKGVDSTLKIQPAKLEDSAVYLCASSLEASTGELFFGEGSRLTVL.

This chain uses TRBV18 with TRBJ2-7; D might be TRBD1 (6 bases). Per the germline V gene, CDR1 is KGHSH and CDR2 is LQKENI. The V end was cut by 1 base, the J end by 3 bases, with 7 bases between. The CDR3 extends over 13 amino acids. CDR3 sequence reads: CASSPLRGYEQYF. The CDR3 DNA follows: TGTGCCAGCTCACCACTCAGGGGCTACGAGCAGTACTTC.

V and J are TRBV18 and TRBJ2-3, with D unresolved. Germline CDR1 reads KGHSH; CDR2 reads LQKENI. This CDR3 has 12 amino acids. V was trimmed by 3 bases and J by 3 bases, leaving 4 bases between them. The CDR3 nucleotides are TGTGCCAGCTCACCTACAACAGATACGCAGTATTTT. The encoded protein is CASSPTTDTQYF.

V gene TRBV5-5 combines with J gene TRBJ1-3, with D unclear. The V end lost 0 bases, the J end lost 0 bases, and 10 bases lay between the germline ends. CDR3 length equals 16 residues. Germline lookup yields CDR1 SGHKS and CDR2 YYEKEE (reference sequence). As DNA, the CDR3 is TGTGCCAGCAGCTTGGTTGGTCAGTTCTCTGGAAACACCATATATTTT. Its translation is CASSLVGQFSGNTIYF.